The present entry profiles one T cell receptor beta chain with its context. The target antigen is unknown. Sequencing was performed with immunoSEQ multiplex PCR; in TCRdb, only in-frame clones are kept and a portion is missing. The sample shows 160,000 or so clones, roughly 88% of them seen only once. The sample comes from a study of T cell responses to AZD1222 COVID-19 vaccine. CDR1 is MNHEY, CDR2 SMNVEV, per germline (reference sequence). Trimming removed 5 bases from V and 2 bases from J, with 10 bases in between. CDR3 length equals 14 residues. General observations from the study: Sampling that yielded the repertoires occurred only after the peak T cell response. An increase in Spike-specific TCR breadth and depth was observed after two AZD1222 doses. Clonal diversity may have been underestimated in mostly white British donors.

This sequence originates from an adult who received the AZD1222 COVID-19 vaccine. Sequencing was performed on peripheral blood, taken 28 days after the second AZD1222 dose. The chain links TRBV27 to TRBJ1-5, with D tentatively TRBD1 (6 bases). The CDR3 sequence: CASSHRVGNQPQHF. For the CDR3, the DNA is TGTGCCAGCAGTCACAGGGTTGGCAATCAGCCCCAGCATTTT.